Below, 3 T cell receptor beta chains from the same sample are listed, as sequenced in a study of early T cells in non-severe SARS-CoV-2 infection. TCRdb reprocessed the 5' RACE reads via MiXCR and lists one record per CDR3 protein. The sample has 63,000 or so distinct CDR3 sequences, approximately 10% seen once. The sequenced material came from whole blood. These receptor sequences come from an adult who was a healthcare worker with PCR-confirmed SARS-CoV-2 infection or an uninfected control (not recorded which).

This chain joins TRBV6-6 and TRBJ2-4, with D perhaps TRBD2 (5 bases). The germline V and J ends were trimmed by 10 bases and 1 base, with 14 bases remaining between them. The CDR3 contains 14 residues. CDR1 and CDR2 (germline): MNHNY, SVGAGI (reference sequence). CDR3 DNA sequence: TGTGCCATCAGACCCCCGGGGGCCAAAAACATTCAGTACTTC. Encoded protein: CAIRPPGAKNIQYF.

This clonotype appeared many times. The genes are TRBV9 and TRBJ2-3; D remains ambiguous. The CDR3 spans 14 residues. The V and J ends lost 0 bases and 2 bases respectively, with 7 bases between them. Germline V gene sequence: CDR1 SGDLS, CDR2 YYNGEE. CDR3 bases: TGTGCCAGCAGCGTAGCTCCGTACACAGATACGCAGTATTTT. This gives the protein CASSVAPYTDTQYF.

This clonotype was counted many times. The CDR3 coding sequence is TGTGCCAGCTCACCAGACAGAGGGTACACTGAAGCTTTCTTT. Amino acids: CASSPDRGYTEAFF. This chain joins TRBV18 and TRBJ1-1, with D perhaps TRBD1 (5 bases). Trimming left V 2 bases short and J 3 bases short, with 10 bases between. From germline, CDR1 is KGHSH and CDR2 LQKENI. The CDR3 covers 14 residues. Using reference TRBV18 and TRBJ1-1 for the parts outside the CDR3, the full variable domain is NAGVMQNPRHLVRRRGQEARLRCSPMKGHSHVYWYRQLPEEGLKFMVYLQKENIIDESGMPKERFSAEFPKEGPSILRIQQVVRGDSAAYFCASSPDRGYTEAFFGQGTRLTVV.